This TCR beta chain was captured in a study (dated by TCRdb to the mid-2010s). About the full investigation: The study tested whether tumor-infiltrating Tregs in breast cancer are recruited from blood Tregs or converted in situ from other CD4+ T cell subsets.

What the research found in general, with its limitations: The validation in the larger cohort was limited to a single TCR beta V-J rearrangement instead of whole repertoires. The greatest overlap of tumor-infiltrating Treg TCR alpha and beta sequences was observed with tumor naive CD4+ T cells, followed by blood naive CD4+ T cells. Tumor memory CD4+ T cell TCR gene usage was found to cluster with blood and lymph node memory CD4+ cells and with lymph node naive CD4+ cells.

The CDR3 spans 14 residues, from the cysteine through the phenylalanine. Only CDR3 DNA remains: 42 bases, in frame from the first base. The junction shows trimming of 6 bases on V and 0 bases on J, and the gene matches do not reach 3 bases of it. The germline V gene gives CDR1 as MDHEN and CDR2 as SYDVKM. Full-length TCR variable regions were amplified by 5' RACE PCR using constant-region reverse primers, and then by semi-nested PCR using Nested Universal Primer A. The ReliaPrep RNA Cell Miniprep System was used to extract total RNA, which was then reverse transcribed into 5'RACE-ready cDNA with the SMARTer RACE 5'/3' Kit. Multiplex adaptors were used to barcode the full-length TCR alpha and beta libraries, which were then sequenced on an Illumina MiSeq. The published analysis was carried out like this. For each of nine subset-tissue groups, sequencing data from the five patients were pooled, and the groups were compared by unsupervised clustering of TCR gene usage. The Morisita-Horn index, with shared sequences weighted by their contribution to each repertoire, was used to calculate repertoire similarity. Using fastp trimming at Q25 and MiXCR clonotype assembly, TCRdb reanalyzed the public sequencing data and kept in-frame beta chains. Records with the same CDR3 protein are collapsed into one entry carrying the most frequent genes and DNA. Here the V and J calls rest on TCRdb's processing, not on the authors' analysis. The sample includes more than 40,000 distinct CDR3 sequences, with just under 30% observed a single time. The leading ten clones occupy around 3.9% of the sample.

CD4+CD45RO+CD25- cells were isolated as memory CD4+ T cells. Tregs, naive and memory CD4+ T cells from tumor, blood and ipsilateral draining lymph nodes of about five breast cancer patients underwent full-length TCR alpha and beta sequencing. Tumor tissue and lymph nodes obtained by ipsilateral axillary dissection were perfused with PBS, cut into small pieces and digested using collagenase I and hyaluronidase. Ficoll density gradient centrifugation was used to isolate mononuclear cells from lymph nodes or from approximately 46 ml of peripheral blood. Sorted cell populations were confirmed by FACS to exceed 90% purity. Details on this clonotype: The antigen this receptor binds is unknown. No per-base quality is available; no much larger clone lies one base away.

The chain joins TRBV28 to TRBJ1-2; 8 of the junction bases match TRBD1. The TCR was taken from a female donor with breast cancer. Sequencing was carried out using memory CD4+ T cells sorted from a lymph node. This specimen's cell subset or site label, interpreted: memory CD4+ T cells, CD4+CD45RO+CD25-. The CDR3 in this case is CASRDRAPNYGYTF. The nucleotide sequence is given as TGTGCCAGCAGGGACAGGGCCCCTAACTATGGCTACACCTTC.